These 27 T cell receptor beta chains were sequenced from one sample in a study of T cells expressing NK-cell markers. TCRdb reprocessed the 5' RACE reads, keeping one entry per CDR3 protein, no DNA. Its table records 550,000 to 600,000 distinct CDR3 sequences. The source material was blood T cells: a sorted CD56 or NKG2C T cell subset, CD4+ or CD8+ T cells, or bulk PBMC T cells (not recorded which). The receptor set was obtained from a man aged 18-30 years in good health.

This CDR3 reads CASSQFSGGPDGELFF. This chain uses TRBV14 with TRBJ2-2; TCRdb reports TRBD1, a call that lacks DNA to check it against. Germline V gene lookup returns CDR1 SGHDN and CDR2 FVKESK. This CDR3 comprises 16 residues.

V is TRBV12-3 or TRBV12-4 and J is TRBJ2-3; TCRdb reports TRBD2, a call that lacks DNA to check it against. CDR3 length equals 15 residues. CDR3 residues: CASSSTGTRGHTQYF.

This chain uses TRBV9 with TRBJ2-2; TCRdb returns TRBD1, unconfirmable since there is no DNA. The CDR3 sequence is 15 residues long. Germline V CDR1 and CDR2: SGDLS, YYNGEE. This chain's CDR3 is CASSVVQGAAGELFF.

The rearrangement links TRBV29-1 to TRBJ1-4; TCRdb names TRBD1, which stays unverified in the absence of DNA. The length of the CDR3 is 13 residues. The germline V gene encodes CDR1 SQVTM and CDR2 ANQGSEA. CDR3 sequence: CSVSRGSNEKLFF. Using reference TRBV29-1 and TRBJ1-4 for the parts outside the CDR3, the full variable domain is SAVISQKPSRDICQRGTSLTIQCQVDSQVTMMFWYRQQPGQSLTLIATANQGSEATYESGFVIDKFPISRPNLTFSTLTVSNMSPEDSSIYLCSVSRGSNEKLFFGSGTQLSVL.

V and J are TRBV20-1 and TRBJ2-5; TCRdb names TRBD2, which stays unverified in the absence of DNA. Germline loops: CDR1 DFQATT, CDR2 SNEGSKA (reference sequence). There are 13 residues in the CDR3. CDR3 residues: CSASVLVSQTQYF.

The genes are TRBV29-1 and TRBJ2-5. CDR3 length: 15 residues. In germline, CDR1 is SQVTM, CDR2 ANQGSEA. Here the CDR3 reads CSVIHHRSLGETQYF.

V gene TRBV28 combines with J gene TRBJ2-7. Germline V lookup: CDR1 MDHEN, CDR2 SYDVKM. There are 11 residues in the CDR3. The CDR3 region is CASARDYEQYF. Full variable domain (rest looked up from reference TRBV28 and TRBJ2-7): DVKVTQSSRYLVKRTGEKVFLECVQDMDHENMFWYRQDPGLGLRLIYFSYDVKMKEKGDIPEGYSVSREKKERFSLILESASTNQTSMYLCASARDYEQYFGPGTRLTVT.

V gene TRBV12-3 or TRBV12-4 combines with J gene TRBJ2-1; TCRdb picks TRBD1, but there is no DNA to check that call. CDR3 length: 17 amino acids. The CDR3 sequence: CASSDPGTDSSYNEQFF.

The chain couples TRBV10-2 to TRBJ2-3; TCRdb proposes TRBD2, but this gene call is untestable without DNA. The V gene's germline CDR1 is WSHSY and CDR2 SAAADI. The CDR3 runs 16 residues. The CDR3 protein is CASSEHSGGRTDTQYF.

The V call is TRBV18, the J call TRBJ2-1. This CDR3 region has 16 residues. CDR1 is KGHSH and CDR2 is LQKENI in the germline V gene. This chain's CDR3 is CASSPPRRSSYNEQFF.

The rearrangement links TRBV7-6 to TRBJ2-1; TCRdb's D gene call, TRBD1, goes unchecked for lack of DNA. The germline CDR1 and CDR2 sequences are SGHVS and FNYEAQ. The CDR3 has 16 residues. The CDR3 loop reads CASSLGGGTGHNEQFF. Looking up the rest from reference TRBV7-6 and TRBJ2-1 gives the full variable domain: GAGVSQSPRYKVTKRGQDVALRCDPISGHVSLYWYRQALGQGPEFLTYFNYEAQQDKSGLPNDRFSAERPEGSISTLTIQRTEQRDSAMYRCASSLGGGTGHNEQFFGPGTRLTVL.

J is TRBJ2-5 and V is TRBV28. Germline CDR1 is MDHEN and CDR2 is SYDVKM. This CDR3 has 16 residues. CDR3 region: CASSKDLVGFQETQYF.

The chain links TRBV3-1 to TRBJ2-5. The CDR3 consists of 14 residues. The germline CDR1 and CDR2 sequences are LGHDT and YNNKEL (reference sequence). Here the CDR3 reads CASSQIRAQETQYF.

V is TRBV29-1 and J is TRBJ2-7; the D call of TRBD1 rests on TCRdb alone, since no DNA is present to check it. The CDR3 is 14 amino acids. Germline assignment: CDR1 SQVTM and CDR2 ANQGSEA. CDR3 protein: CSAARGTASYEQYF.

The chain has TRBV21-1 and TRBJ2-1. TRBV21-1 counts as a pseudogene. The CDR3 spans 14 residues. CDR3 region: CATLQRFSKSEQFF.

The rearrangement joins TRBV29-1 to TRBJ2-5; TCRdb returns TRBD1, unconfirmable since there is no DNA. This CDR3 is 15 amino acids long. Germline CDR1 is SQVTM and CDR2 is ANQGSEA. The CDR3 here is CSVAGGRPLGETQYF.

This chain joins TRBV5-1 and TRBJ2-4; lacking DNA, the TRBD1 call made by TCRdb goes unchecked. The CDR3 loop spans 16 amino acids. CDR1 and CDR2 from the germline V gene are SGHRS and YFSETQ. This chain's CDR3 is CASSTSRDSRTDIQYF.

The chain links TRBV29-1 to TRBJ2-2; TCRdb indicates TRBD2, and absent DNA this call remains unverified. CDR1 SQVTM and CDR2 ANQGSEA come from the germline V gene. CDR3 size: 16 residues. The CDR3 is CSVGPFTGGLGGELFF.

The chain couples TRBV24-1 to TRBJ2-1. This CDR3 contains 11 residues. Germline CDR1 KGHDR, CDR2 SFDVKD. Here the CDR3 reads CATSLNAEQFF.

CDR3: CRGQGGTNEQFF. V usage is TRBV20-1 and J usage is TRBJ2-1; TCRdb outputs TRBD2, but without DNA this stays unchecked. Per germline, CDR1 DFQATT and CDR2 SNEGSKA (reference sequence). The CDR3 extends over 12 amino acids.

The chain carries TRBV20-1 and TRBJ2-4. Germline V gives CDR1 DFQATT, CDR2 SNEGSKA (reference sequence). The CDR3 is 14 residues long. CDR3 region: CSARDPGYKNIQYF.

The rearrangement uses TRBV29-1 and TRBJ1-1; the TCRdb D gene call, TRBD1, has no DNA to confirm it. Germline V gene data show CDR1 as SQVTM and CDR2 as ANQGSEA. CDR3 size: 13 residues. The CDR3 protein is CSGGRGLNTEAFF.

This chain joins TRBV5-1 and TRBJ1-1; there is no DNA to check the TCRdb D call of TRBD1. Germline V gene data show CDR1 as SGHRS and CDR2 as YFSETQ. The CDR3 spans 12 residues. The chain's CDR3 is CASSPDVGGAFF.

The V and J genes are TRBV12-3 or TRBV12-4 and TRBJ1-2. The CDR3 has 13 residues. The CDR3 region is CASSRTADYGYTF.

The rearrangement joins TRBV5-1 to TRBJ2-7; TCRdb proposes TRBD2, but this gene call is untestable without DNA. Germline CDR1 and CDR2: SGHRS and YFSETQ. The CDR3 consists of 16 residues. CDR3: CASSETSGPLTGEQYF.

The CDR3 sequence: CSVPFAGGFSDEQFF. The rearrangement joins TRBV29-1 to TRBJ2-1; TCRdb selects TRBD1, and the lack of DNA leaves this call unchecked. This CDR3 region has 15 residues. Germline-derived CDR1 and CDR2 are SQVTM and ANQGSEA.

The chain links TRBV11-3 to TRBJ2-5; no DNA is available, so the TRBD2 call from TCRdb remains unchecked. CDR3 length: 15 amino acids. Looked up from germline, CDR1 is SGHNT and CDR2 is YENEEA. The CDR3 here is CASSKASGLGETQYF.